These T cell receptor beta chains were read from a single sample in a study of OX40 agonist ivuxolimab in advanced cancers. The repertoire was sequenced with immunoSEQ multiplex PCR; TCRdb's copy has only in-frame clones and lacks some. This table holds around 74,000 clones, under 90% found once. This specimen was CD4+ or CD8+ T cells sorted from blood, taken in a trial of the OX40 agonist ivuxolimab. These receptors were obtained from an adult with an advanced solid tumor such as melanoma, head and neck, liver or kidney cancer. The CDR3 runs from the conserved cysteine through the conserved F or W. The order of the fields is V gene, clone size, D gene, J gene, CDR3 DNA, CDR3 protein. D genes are given only for firm matches. Where a row states a size, it is once, few, many or the class of an expanded clone; other rows omit it.

V gene: TRBV28; clone size: many; D gene: -; J gene: TRBJ1-6; CDR3 DNA: TGTGCCAGCAGTTCCGAGGCAAACTCCTATAATTCACCCCTCCACTTT; CDR3 protein: CASSSEANSYNSPLHF
V gene: TRBV5-1; clone size: once; D gene: TRBD1; J gene: TRBJ2-3; CDR3 DNA: TGCGCCAGCAGCTCATCCGGACAGGGGAGTAGCACAGATACGCAGTATTTT; CDR3 protein: CASSSSGQGSSTDTQYF
V gene: TRBV7-2; clone size: -; D gene: -; J gene: TRBJ2-5; CDR3 DNA: TGTGCCAGCAGCTTGTTCACTAATCGGGCACAAGAGACCCAGTACTTC; CDR3 protein: CASSLFTNRAQETQYF
V gene: TRBV18; clone size: -; D gene: TRBD1; J gene: TRBJ1-6; CDR3 DNA: TGTGCCAGCTCACCGGACAGGGGCAATTCACCCCTCCACTTT; CDR3 protein: CASSPDRGNSPLHF
V gene: TRBV4-3; clone size: -; D gene: -; J gene: TRBJ2-3; CDR3 DNA: TGCGCCCAATCATGGGCTGGCACAGATACGCAGTATTTT; CDR3 protein: CAQSWAGTDTQYF
V gene: TRBV29-1; clone size: few; D gene: TRBD1; J gene: TRBJ2-7; CDR3 DNA: TGCAGCGCTTTCCGGGACAGAGGCTACGAGCAGTACTTC; CDR3 protein: CSAFRDRGYEQYF
V gene: TRBV25-1; clone size: -; D gene: -; J gene: TRBJ2-7; CDR3 DNA: TGTGCCAGCAGTGCAACTAATCGGGGCGGCTACGAGCAGTACTTC; CDR3 protein: CASSATNRGGYEQYF
V gene: TRBV5-5; clone size: -; D gene: -; J gene: TRBJ1-1; CDR3 DNA: TGTGCCAGCAGCCCTCCGACGGGCGGGAGGAACACTGAAGCTTTCTTT; CDR3 protein: CASSPPTGGRNTEAFF
V gene: TRBV6-5; clone size: -; D gene: -; J gene: TRBJ1-2; CDR3 DNA: TGTGCCAGCAGTTACCGGGGGGCTGGCTACACCTTC; CDR3 protein: CASSYRGAGYTF
V gene: TRBV7-2; clone size: once; D gene: -; J gene: TRBJ1-2; CDR3 DNA: TGTGCCAGCAGCTTAAGGGCGTCAGCAGGGCATGGCTACACCTTC; CDR3 protein: CASSLRASAGHGYTF
V gene: TRBV28; clone size: -; D gene: -; J gene: TRBJ2-1; CDR3 DNA: TGTGCCAGCCTCCTAGGCGGTAGCTCCTACAATGAGCAGTTCTTC; CDR3 protein: CASLLGGSSYNEQFF
V gene: TRBV5-1; clone size: -; D gene: -; J gene: TRBJ1-6; CDR3 DNA: TGCGCCAGCAGCTTCTGGGGGAGCTCCTATAATTCACCCCTCCACTTT; CDR3 protein: CASSFWGSSYNSPLHF
V gene: TRBV6-5; clone size: -; D gene: TRBD2; J gene: TRBJ2-4; CDR3 DNA: TGTGCCAGCAAGGACTGGGGGGGAAACATTCAGTACTTC; CDR3 protein: CASKDWGGNIQYF
V gene: TRBV7-8; clone size: -; D gene: TRBD1; J gene: TRBJ2-5; CDR3 DNA: TGTGCCAGCAGCGCACGAGCGGACAGGGGACAAGAGACCCAGTACTTC; CDR3 protein: CASSARADRGQETQYF
V gene: TRBV5-1; clone size: -; D gene: -; J gene: TRBJ2-7; CDR3 DNA: TGCGCCAGCAGCTCCCAGGGGGGGCTGTCCGAGCAGTACTTC; CDR3 protein: CASSSQGGLSEQYF
V gene: TRBV6-5; clone size: -; D gene: -; J gene: TRBJ1-5; CDR3 DNA: TGTGCCAGCACCCTGACCCGGAACGGCAATCAGCCCCAGCATTTT; CDR3 protein: CASTLTRNGNQPQHF
V gene: TRBV5-1; clone size: few; D gene: TRBD2; J gene: TRBJ2-3; CDR3 DNA: TGCGCCAGCAGCGCGTTGGAGCGGGGGGGCCGGGGAGATACGCAGTATTTT; CDR3 protein: CASSALERGGRGDTQYF
V gene: TRBV25-1; clone size: -; D gene: -; J gene: TRBJ2-5; CDR3 DNA: TGTGCCAGCAGTGAAAAAGAGACCCAGTACTTC; CDR3 protein: CASSEKETQYF
V gene: TRBV6-6; clone size: -; D gene: -; J gene: TRBJ2-7; CDR3 DNA: TGTGCCAGCAGTTACTCAGGGAAGCGAGACGAGCAGTACTTC; CDR3 protein: CASSYSGKRDEQYF
V gene: TRBV7-9; clone size: few; D gene: -; J gene: TRBJ2-7; CDR3 DNA: TGTGCCAGCAGCATGGACTACAGGGAGCAGTACTTC; CDR3 protein: CASSMDYREQYF
V gene: TRBV11-3; clone size: -; D gene: TRBD2; J gene: TRBJ2-7; CDR3 DNA: TGTGCCAGCAGTAACGGGCGGGAGAACGAGCAGTACTTC; CDR3 protein: CASSNGRENEQYF
V gene: TRBV6-6; clone size: -; D gene: TRBD1; J gene: TRBJ1-1; CDR3 DNA: TGTGCCAGCAGCAATTCCGGGACAGGGAACACTGAAGCTTTCTTT; CDR3 protein: CASSNSGTGNTEAFF
V gene: TRBV27; clone size: -; D gene: -; J gene: TRBJ2-7; CDR3 DNA: TGTGCCAGCACTATTCAGCCCCAGGGCGGCGAGCAGTACTTC; CDR3 protein: CASTIQPQGGEQYF
V gene: TRBV4-2; clone size: -; D gene: -; J gene: TRBJ1-1; CDR3 DNA: TGTGCCAGCAGCCAGAGGACCCCACGACTGAGATCACCCGGGACCAGCCCTCGGGTTGAAGCTTTCTTT; CDR3 protein: CASSQRTPRLRSPGTSPRVEAFF
V gene: TRBV5-4; clone size: -; D gene: -; J gene: TRBJ2-5; CDR3 DNA: TGTGCCAGCAGCTTGGTTAGCCAAGAGACCCAGTACTTC; CDR3 protein: CASSLVSQETQYF
V gene: TRBV9; clone size: -; D gene: -; J gene: TRBJ2-5; CDR3 DNA: TGTGCCAGCAGCGTAGGGGGTGGGCCCGTGGAGACCCAGTACTTC; CDR3 protein: CASSVGGGPVETQYF
V gene: TRBV6-1; clone size: -; D gene: -; J gene: TRBJ1-2; CDR3 DNA: TGTGCCAGCAGCGATACCACAGGTGCCCAGTATGGCTACACCTTC; CDR3 protein: CASSDTTGAQYGYTF
V gene: TRBV4-3; clone size: -; D gene: TRBD1; J gene: TRBJ2-5; CDR3 DNA: TGCGCCAGCAGCCAAGATGTGGACAGGGGGCAGGGGACCCAGTACTTC; CDR3 protein: CASSQDVDRGQGTQYF
V gene: TRBV27; clone size: -; D gene: TRBD1; J gene: TRBJ1-3; CDR3 DNA: TGTACCAGCAGGCGACAGGGCCTCTCTGGAAACACCATATATTTT; CDR3 protein: CTSRRQGLSGNTIYF
V gene: TRBV2; clone size: -; D gene: -; J gene: TRBJ2-1; CDR3 DNA: TGTGCCAGCACCGTGAGGACAGACGGTGAGCAGTTCTTC; CDR3 protein: CASTVRTDGEQFF
V gene: TRBV10-3; clone size: -; D gene: -; J gene: TRBJ2-6; CDR3 DNA: TGTGCCATCACCCCCGGGCAGAGCTCTGGGGCCAACGTCCTGACTTTC; CDR3 protein: CAITPGQSSGANVLTF
V gene: TRBV6-5; clone size: -; D gene: -; J gene: TRBJ1-2; CDR3 DNA: TGTGCCAGCAGTTACTCGACGGGTAACTATGGCTACACCTTC; CDR3 protein: CASSYSTGNYGYTF
V gene: TRBV4-1; clone size: -; D gene: -; J gene: TRBJ2-2; CDR3 DNA: TGCGCCAGCAGCCAAGGGACATGGGGACCCGGGGAGCTGTTTTTT; CDR3 protein: CASSQGTWGPGELFF
V gene: TRBV5-6; clone size: few; D gene: -; J gene: TRBJ2-4; CDR3 DNA: TGTGCCAGCAAGACAACTGGGCAGGGGCCCTTCCTAAACATTCAGTACTTC; CDR3 protein: CASKTTGQGPFLNIQYF
V gene: TRBV28; clone size: -; D gene: TRBD1; J gene: TRBJ2-7; CDR3 DNA: TGTGCCAGCAATGATGCGACAGGGTACTTTTACGAGCAGTACTTC; CDR3 protein: CASNDATGYFYEQYF
V gene: TRBV15; clone size: -; D gene: -; J gene: TRBJ1-1; CDR3 DNA: TGTGCCACCAGCAGAGATGTGAACACTGAAGCTTTCTTT; CDR3 protein: CATSRDVNTEAFF
V gene: TRBV19; clone size: few; D gene: -; J gene: TRBJ1-4; CDR3 DNA: TGTGCCAGTAGTCCGACTGATGAAAAACTGTTTTTT; CDR3 protein: CASSPTDEKLFF
V gene: TRBV10-3; clone size: -; D gene: -; J gene: TRBJ2-1; CDR3 DNA: TGTGCCATCAGTGAGCACAGCAATGAGCAGTTCTTC; CDR3 protein: CAISEHSNEQFF
V gene: TRBV29-1; clone size: -; D gene: -; J gene: TRBJ2-7; CDR3 DNA: TGCAGCGTCCCGGGCCGAATGGGTGGCTACGAGCAGTACTTC; CDR3 protein: CSVPGRMGGYEQYF
V gene: TRBV29-1; clone size: few; D gene: TRBD1; J gene: TRBJ2-7; CDR3 DNA: TGCAGCGTGGGACAGGGGGGTTTCAGGGGCGAGCAGTACTTC; CDR3 protein: CSVGQGGFRGEQYF
V gene: TRBV18; clone size: -; D gene: TRBD1; J gene: TRBJ1-5; CDR3 DNA: TGTGCCAGCTCACCTACCACAGGGGGCGATCAGCCCCAGCATTTT; CDR3 protein: CASSPTTGGDQPQHF
V gene: TRBV15; clone size: -; D gene: TRBD1; J gene: TRBJ2-5; CDR3 DNA: TGTGCCACCAGCAGAGATGCGGACAGGGGTGAGACCCAGTACTTC; CDR3 protein: CATSRDADRGETQYF
V gene: TRBV28; clone size: -; D gene: TRBD1; J gene: TRBJ1-3; CDR3 DNA: TGTGCCAGCAACCCCCTCTTCCCAGACAGGGCCTCTGGAAACACCATATATTTT; CDR3 protein: CASNPLFPDRASGNTIYF
V gene: TRBV4-1; clone size: -; D gene: -; J gene: TRBJ1-4; CDR3 DNA: TGCGCCAGCAGCCGCCCAGATGAAAAACTGTTTTTT; CDR3 protein: CASSRPDEKLFF
V gene: TRBV9; clone size: -; D gene: TRBD2; J gene: TRBJ2-3; CDR3 DNA: TGTGCCAGCAGCGGGGGACTAGCGGGAGAAGATACGCAGTATTTT; CDR3 protein: CASSGGLAGEDTQYF
V gene: TRBV7-8; clone size: -; D gene: -; J gene: TRBJ1-3; CDR3 DNA: TGTGCCAGCAGCTTACGGGGTCCCTCTGGAAACACCATATATTTT; CDR3 protein: CASSLRGPSGNTIYF
V gene: TRBV7-2; clone size: -; D gene: -; J gene: TRBJ1-1; CDR3 DNA: TGTGCCAGCAGCTTAGGGGGAGGAGGAATGAACACTGAAGCTTTCTTT; CDR3 protein: CASSLGGGGMNTEAFF
V gene: TRBV15; clone size: -; D gene: -; J gene: TRBJ2-3; CDR3 DNA: TGTGCCACCAGCAACGCATATACGCAGTATTTT; CDR3 protein: CATSNAYTQYF
V gene: TRBV6-6; clone size: -; D gene: -; J gene: TRBJ2-3; CDR3 DNA: TGTGCCAGCAGTTACTCTTCGGGAGCCCCGTCAAATACGCAGTATTTT; CDR3 protein: CASSYSSGAPSNTQYF
V gene: TRBV20-1; clone size: -; D gene: -; J gene: TRBJ1-3; CDR3 DNA: TGCAGTGCTTACTCTGGAAACACCATATATTTT; CDR3 protein: CSAYSGNTIYF
V gene: TRBV4-3; clone size: -; D gene: -; J gene: TRBJ1-1; CDR3 DNA: TGCGCCAGCAGCCCGAGTCTGACAGTTAACACTGAAGCTTTCTTT; CDR3 protein: CASSPSLTVNTEAFF
V gene: TRBV5-4; clone size: once; D gene: -; J gene: TRBJ2-5; CDR3 DNA: TGTGCCAGCAGCTTGGGGCAGGGGCCCCAAGAGACCCAGTACTTC; CDR3 protein: CASSLGQGPQETQYF
V gene: TRBV7-9; clone size: -; D gene: TRBD2; J gene: TRBJ2-3; CDR3 DNA: TGTGCCAGCAGCTCTAGCGGGACAGATACGCAGTATTTT; CDR3 protein: CASSSSGTDTQYF
V gene: TRBV9; clone size: medium-sized; D gene: -; J gene: TRBJ1-1; CDR3 DNA: TGTGCCAGCAGCTATACGGGTGGCACTGAAGCTTTCTTT; CDR3 protein: CASSYTGGTEAFF